Listed below are T cell receptor beta chains from one sample, sequenced in a study of long-term antiretroviral therapy in people with HIV. The repertoire was sequenced with immunoSEQ multiplex PCR; TCRdb's copy has only in-frame clones and lacks some. The table lists under 20,000 clones, about nine tenths of them singletons. The material sequenced was unsorted PBMCs, taken 0.6 years after starting antiretroviral therapy. These receptors came from a woman in her forties with HIV. CDR3s include the opening cysteine and the closing phenylalanine or tryptophan. A D gene is named only where the DNA matches it firmly. Rows may omit the clone size; those that give it use once, few, many or a size class.

size,V,J,length,D,CDR3,DNA
NA,TRBV18,TRBJ2-4,14,NA,CASSRPGVQDIQYF,TGTGCCAGCTCACGACCCGGTGTACAGGACATTCAGTACTTC
NA,TRBV7-2,TRBJ2-3,16,TRBD1,CASSLRTGTSTDTQYF,TGTGCCAGCAGCTTGAGGACAGGAACTAGCACAGATACGCAGTATTTT
NA,TRBV19,TRBJ1-1,15,NA,CASSPGGQLNTEAFF,TGTGCCAGTAGTCCGGGCGGGCAGCTGAACACTGAAGCTTTCTTT
NA,TRBV2,TRBJ2-2,16,TRBD2,CASSEIAGGPYGELFF,TGTGCCAGCAGTGAAATAGCGGGGGGGCCGTACGGGGAGCTGTTTTTT
NA,TRBV18,TRBJ1-1,16,TRBD1,CASSTGTGFFVGEAFF,TGTGCCAGCTCCACCGGGACAGGGTTTTTCGTAGGTGAAGCTTTCTTT
once,TRBV6-5,TRBJ1-5,11,NA,CASSLGQPQHF,TGTGCCAGCAGTCTTGGTCAGCCCCAGCATTTT
NA,TRBV7-8,TRBJ1-2,14,NA,CASTPPVAHYGYTF,TGTGCCAGCACCCCACCCGTTGCTCATTATGGCTACACCTTC
NA,TRBV5-4,TRBJ1-6,16,NA,CASSLGGGSYNSPLHF,TGTGCCAGCAGCTTGGGGGGGGGCTCCTATAATTCACCCCTCCACTTT
NA,TRBV20-1,TRBJ2-5,10,NA,CSAPQETQYF,TGCAGTGCTCCACAAGAGACCCAGTACTTC
once,TRBV30,TRBJ2-3,12,TRBD2,CAWTRGADTQYF,TGTGCCTGGACCCGGGGGGCAGATACGCAGTATTTT
NA,TRBV4-3,TRBJ2-7,14,NA,CASSQESQGGEQYF,TGCGCCAGCAGCCAAGAGTCGCAGGGGGGCGAGCAGTACTTC
NA,TRBV18,TRBJ1-1,16,NA,CASSSRQTVMNTEAFF,TGTGCCAGCTCATCCCGACAGACGGTCATGAACACTGAAGCTTTCTTT
NA,TRBV5-4,TRBJ1-2,16,TRBD1,CASSLDLGQENYGYTF,TGTGCCAGCAGCTTGGATTTGGGACAGGAGAACTATGGCTACACCTTC
NA,TRBV6-5,TRBJ1-5,13,NA,CASSPVEGISRHF,TGTGCCAGCAGCCCAGTAGAAGGGATTAGTAGGCATTTT
NA,TRBV5-6,TRBJ1-1,16,NA,CASSSNLRGISTEAFF,TGTGCCAGCAGCTCTAACCTCCGGGGTATTAGCACTGAAGCTTTCTTT